This TCR beta chain came from a study of Ad26.COV2.S vaccination and SARS-CoV-2 variants. About the study: Ad26.COV2.S shots went into the muscle once or twice, 56 days apart.

The study, taken as a whole, reports: The analyses of TCR breadth and depth may have understated the size of total T cell responses.

Data came from immunoSEQ multiplex PCR; TCRdb stores just in-frame clones and leaves some out. The table lists some 450,000 clones, 80% to 95% of them singletons. Stated treatment: 15 to 20 received Ad26.COV2.S at low or high dose, single or two shots; five or six received placebo; per-sample allocation not given. Day 63 following the first vaccine or placebo injection was when the samples were taken. Expression of Wuhan-strain SARS-CoV-2 spike came from the Ad26 vector that formed the vaccine. As to this clone: Its antigen is undetermined.

The clonotype comes from a person between 18 and 65 years old who received the Ad26.COV2.S COVID-19 vaccine or a placebo. The sequenced sample was peripheral blood, obtained in a trial of Ad26.COV2.S vaccine versus placebo.

The CDR3 DNA sequence: TGTGCCAGCAGATTGGGGGGTAGCAATCAGCCCCAGCATTTT. Amino acids: CASRLGGSNQPQHF. The chain recombines TRBV19 with TRBJ1-5; TRBD1 might be the D (5 bases). The CDR3 loop spans 14 amino acids. The ends were cut back, 9 bases at V and 0 bases at J, with 12 bases in the middle. Germline loops: CDR1 LNHDA, CDR2 SQIVND (reference sequence).